This entry describes one T cell receptor (beta chain). The antigen is unknown. This record belongs to a study of cytomegalovirus exposure and HLA in healthy donors. On the study more broadly: A prior analysis found about 110 million unique TCR beta sequences from 150 million to 200 million T cells. Study-wide results and limits: The authors judged a highly shared variant cluster likely a sequencing artifact. A prior analysis recorded that most TCR beta V segments were productive about 87% or about 30% of the time.

CDR1 SNHLY and CDR2 FYNNEI come from the germline V gene. Trimming at V came to 10 bases and at J to 5 bases, leaving 9 bases not matched to a gene. The CDR3 sequence is 14 residues long. Primers for the PCR totalled 60 Vbeta and 13 Jbeta. The table came from immunoSEQ multiplex PCR; TCRdb's copy has only in-frame clones and leaves some out. The sample yields approximately 110,000 clones, 76% seen once. The source is a woman between 45 and 65 years old in good health and CMV-seropositive. The sample comprised PBMCs. The chain carries TRBV2 and TRBJ2-3; 10 bases match TRBD1. The DNA of the CDR3 is TGTGCCAAGGACAGGGGGGCCCCGGGAGATACGCAGTATTTT. As protein: CAKDRGAPGDTQYF.